The clone carrying this T cell receptor beta chain was seen only once. Profiling relied on immunoSEQ multiplex PCR, and the TCRdb table lists in-frame clones only, not all of them. Of tens of thousands of clones listed, 81% are singletons. These data are taken from a study of OX40 agonist ivuxolimab in advanced cancers. Looked up from germline, CDR1 is SNHLY and CDR2 is FYNNEI. V gave up 8 bases and J gave up 2 bases; unmatched junction bases: 8. CDR3 length equals 15 residues. The TCR was taken from an adult with an advanced solid tumor such as melanoma, head and neck, liver or kidney cancer. The input for sequencing was CD4+ or CD8+ T cells sorted from blood, taken in a trial of the OX40 agonist ivuxolimab. The chain carries TRBV2 and TRBJ2-1; 8 positions match TRBD2. In nucleotides, the CDR3 is TGTGCCAGCGTCTTAAGCGGGAGAACCTACAATGAGCAGTTCTTC. It yields the protein CASVLSGRTYNEQFF.